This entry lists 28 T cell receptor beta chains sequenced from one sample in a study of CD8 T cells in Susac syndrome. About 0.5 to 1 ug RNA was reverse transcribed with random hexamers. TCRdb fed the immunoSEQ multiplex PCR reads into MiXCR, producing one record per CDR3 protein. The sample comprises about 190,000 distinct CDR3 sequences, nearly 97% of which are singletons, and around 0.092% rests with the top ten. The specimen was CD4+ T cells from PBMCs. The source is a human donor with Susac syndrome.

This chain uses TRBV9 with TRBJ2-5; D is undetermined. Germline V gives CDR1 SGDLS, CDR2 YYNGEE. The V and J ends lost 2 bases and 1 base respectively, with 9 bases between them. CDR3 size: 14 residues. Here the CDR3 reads CASSVTPTQETQYF. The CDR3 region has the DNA TGTGCCAGCAGCGTCACCCCAACCCAAGAGACCCAGTACTTC.

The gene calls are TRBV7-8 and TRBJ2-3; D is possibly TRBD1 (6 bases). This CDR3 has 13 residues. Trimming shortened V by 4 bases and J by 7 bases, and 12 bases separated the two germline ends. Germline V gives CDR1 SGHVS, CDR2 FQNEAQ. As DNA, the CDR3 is TGTGCCAGCAGCTCCCACCAGGGGAATACGCAGTATTTT. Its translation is CASSSHQGNTQYF.

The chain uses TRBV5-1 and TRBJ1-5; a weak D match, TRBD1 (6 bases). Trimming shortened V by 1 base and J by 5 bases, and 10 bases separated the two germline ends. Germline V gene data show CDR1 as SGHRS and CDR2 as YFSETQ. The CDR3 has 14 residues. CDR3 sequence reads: CASSLYPGDQPQHF. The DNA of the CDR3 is TGCGCCAGCAGCTTGTATCCAGGGGATCAGCCCCAGCATTTT.

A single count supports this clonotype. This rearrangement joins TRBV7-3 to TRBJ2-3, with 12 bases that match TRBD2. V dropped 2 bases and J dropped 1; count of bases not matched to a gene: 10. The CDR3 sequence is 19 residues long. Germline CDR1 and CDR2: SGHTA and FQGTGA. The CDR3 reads CASSLASGGVGGGTDTQYF. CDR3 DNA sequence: TGTGCCAGCAGCTTAGCTAGCGGGGGGGTAGGTGGAGGCACAGATACGCAGTATTTT.

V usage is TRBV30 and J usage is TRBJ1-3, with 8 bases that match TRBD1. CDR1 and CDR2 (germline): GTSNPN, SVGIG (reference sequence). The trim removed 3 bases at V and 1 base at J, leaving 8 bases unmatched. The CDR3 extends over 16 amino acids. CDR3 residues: CAWSEDRVISGNTIYF. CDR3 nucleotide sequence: TGTGCCTGGAGCGAGGACAGGGTAATTTCTGGAAACACCATATATTTT. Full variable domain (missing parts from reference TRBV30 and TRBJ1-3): SQTIHQWPATLVQPVGSPLSLECTVEGTSNPNLYWYRQAAGRGLQLLFYSVGIGQISSEVPQNLSASRPQDRQFILSSKKLLLSDSGFYLCAWSEDRVISGNTIYFGEGSWLTVV.

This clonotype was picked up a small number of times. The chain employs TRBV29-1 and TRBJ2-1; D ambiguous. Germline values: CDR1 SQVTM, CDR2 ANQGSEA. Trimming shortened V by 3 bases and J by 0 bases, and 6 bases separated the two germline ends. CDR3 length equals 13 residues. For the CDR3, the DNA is TGCAGCGTTGATAGGAGCTCCTACAATGAGCAGTTCTTC. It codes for CSVDRSSYNEQFF.

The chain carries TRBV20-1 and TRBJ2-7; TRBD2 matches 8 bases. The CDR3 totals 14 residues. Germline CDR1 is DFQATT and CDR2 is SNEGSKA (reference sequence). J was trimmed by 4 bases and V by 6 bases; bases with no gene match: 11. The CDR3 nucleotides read TGCAGTGCAAAGACGGGGGGGGATTTGTACGAGCAGTACTTC. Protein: CSAKTGGDLYEQYF.

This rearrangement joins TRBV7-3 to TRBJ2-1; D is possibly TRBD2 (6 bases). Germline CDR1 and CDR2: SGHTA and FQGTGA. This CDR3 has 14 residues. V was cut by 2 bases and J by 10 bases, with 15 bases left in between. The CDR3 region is CASSLGGWAGEQFF. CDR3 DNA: TGTGCCAGCAGCTTAGGGGGATGGGCGGGAGAGCAGTTCTTC.

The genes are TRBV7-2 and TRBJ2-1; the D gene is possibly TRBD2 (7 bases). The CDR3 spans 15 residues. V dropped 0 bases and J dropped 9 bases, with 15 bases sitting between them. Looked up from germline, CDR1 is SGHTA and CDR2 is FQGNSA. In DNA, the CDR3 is TGTGCCAGCAGCTTAGCCGGTGCGGGGGCCCTTGAGCAGTTCTTC. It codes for CASSLAGAGALEQFF.

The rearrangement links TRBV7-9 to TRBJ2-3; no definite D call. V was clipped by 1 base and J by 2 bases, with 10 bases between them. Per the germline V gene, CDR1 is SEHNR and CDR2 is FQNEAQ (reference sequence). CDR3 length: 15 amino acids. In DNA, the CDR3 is TGTGCCAGCAGCTTAGATCTCCCTTACACAGATACGCAGTATTTT. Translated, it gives CASSLDLPYTDTQYF.

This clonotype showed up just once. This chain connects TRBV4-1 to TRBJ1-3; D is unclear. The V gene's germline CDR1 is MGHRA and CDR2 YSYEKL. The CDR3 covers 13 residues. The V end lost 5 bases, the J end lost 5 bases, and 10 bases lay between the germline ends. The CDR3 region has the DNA TGCGCCAGCAGCTGGGAGTCGAGAAACACCATATATTTT. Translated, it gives CASSWESRNTIYF.

CDR3 protein: CASSYLGRANTGELFF. In nucleotides, the CDR3 is TGTGCCAGCAGTTACTTGGGCAGGGCGAACACCGGGGAGCTGTTTTTT. The chain has TRBV6-5 and TRBJ2-2; D is possibly TRBD1 (5 bases). Germline CDR1 MNHEY, CDR2 SVGAGI. The CDR3 is 16 amino acids. Trimming removed 1 base at V and 0 bases at J, with 9 bases between.

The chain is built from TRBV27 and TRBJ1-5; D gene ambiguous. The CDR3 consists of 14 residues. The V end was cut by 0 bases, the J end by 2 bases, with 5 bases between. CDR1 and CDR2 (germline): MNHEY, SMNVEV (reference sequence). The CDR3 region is CASSLSGRNQPQHF. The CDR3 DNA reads TGTGCCAGCAGTTTATCAGGGCGCAATCAGCCCCAGCATTTT.

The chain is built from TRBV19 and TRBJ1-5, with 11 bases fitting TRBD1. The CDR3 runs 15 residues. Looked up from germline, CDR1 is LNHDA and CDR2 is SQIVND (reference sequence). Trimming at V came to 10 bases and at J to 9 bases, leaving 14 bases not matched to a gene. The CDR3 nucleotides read TGTGCCACAGCCGTAGGACAGGGGGCGGTTTCGCCCCAGCATTTT. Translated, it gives CATAVGQGAVSPQHF.

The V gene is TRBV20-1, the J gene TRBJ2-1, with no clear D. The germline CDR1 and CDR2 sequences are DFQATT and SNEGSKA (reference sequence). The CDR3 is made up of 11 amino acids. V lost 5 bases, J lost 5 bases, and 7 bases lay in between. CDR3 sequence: CSAPRNNEQFF. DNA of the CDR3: TGCAGTGCTCCCCGGAACAATGAGCAGTTCTTC.

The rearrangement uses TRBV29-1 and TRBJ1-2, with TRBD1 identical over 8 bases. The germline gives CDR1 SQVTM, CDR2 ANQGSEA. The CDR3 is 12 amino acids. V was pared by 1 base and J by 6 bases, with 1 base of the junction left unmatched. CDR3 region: CSVEGQGNGYTF. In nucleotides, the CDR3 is TGCAGCGTTGAAGGACAGGGGAATGGCTACACCTTC.

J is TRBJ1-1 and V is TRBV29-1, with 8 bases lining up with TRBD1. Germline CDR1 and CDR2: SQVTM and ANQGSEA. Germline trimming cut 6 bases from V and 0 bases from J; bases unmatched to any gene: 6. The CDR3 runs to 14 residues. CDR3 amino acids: CSVKDRDMNTEAFF. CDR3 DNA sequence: TGCAGCGTCAAGGACAGGGACATGAACACTGAAGCTTTCTTT.

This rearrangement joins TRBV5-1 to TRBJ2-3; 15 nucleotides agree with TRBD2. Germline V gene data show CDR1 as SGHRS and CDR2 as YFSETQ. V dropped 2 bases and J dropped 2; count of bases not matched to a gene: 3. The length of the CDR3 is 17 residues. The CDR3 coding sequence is TGCGCCAGCAGCTTAGGGACTAGCGGGGGGACCACAGATACGCAGTATTTT. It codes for CASSLGTSGGTTDTQYF.

CDR3 coding DNA: TGTGCCAGCAGCTCTCCTAGCGGGGGGAATGAGCAGTTCTTC. Protein: CASSSPSGGNEQFF. This sequence joins TRBV7-6 and TRBJ2-1; 11 positions agree with TRBD2. There are 14 residues in the CDR3. Germline loops: CDR1 SGHVS, CDR2 FNYEAQ. Germline trimming cut 4 bases from V and 7 bases from J; bases unmatched to any gene: 3.

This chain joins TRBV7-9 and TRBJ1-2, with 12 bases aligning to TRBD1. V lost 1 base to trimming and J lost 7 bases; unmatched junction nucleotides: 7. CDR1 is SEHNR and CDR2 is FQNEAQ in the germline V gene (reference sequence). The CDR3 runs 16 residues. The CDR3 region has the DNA TGTGCCAGCAGCTTAGGGGGACAGGGGGCGCAAAGTGGCTACACCTTC. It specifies CASSLGGQGAQSGYTF.

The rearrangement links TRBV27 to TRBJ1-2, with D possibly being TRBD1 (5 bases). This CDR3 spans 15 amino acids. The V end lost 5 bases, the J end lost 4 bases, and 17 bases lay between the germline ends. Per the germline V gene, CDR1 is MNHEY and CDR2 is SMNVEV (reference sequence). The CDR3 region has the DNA TGTGCCAGCAGTCCCGGGGGGACGTATATCTATGGCTACACCTTC. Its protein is CASSPGGTYIYGYTF.

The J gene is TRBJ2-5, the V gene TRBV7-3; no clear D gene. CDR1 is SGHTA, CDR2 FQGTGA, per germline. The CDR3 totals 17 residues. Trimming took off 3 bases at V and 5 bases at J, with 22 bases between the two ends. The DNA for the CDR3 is TGTGCCAGCAGCTTCGACCGGCTATTTCTACGTGGGGAGACCCAGTACTTC. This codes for CASSFDRLFLRGETQYF.

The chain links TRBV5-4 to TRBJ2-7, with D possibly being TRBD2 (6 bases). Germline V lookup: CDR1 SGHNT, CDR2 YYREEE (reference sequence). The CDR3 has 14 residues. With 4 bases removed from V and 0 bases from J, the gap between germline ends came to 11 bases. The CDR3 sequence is CASSQGLTSYEQYF. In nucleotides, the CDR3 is TGTGCCAGCAGCCAGGGACTCACCTCCTACGAGCAGTACTTC.

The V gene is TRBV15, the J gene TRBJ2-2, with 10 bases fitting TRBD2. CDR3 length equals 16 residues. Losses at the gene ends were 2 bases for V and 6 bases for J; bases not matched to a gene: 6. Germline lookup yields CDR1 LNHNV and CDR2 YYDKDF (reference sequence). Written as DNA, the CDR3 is TGTGCCACCAGCAGAAGCGGGGGGGTCTTACCCGGGGAGCTGTTTTTT. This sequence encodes CATSRSGGVLPGELFF.

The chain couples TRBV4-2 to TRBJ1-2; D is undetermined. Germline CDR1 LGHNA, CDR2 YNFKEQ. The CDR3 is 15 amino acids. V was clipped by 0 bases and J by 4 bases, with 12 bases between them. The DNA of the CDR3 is TGTGCCAGCAGCCAAGACGGGCACAGCCTCTATGGCTACACCTTC. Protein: CASSQDGHSLYGYTF.

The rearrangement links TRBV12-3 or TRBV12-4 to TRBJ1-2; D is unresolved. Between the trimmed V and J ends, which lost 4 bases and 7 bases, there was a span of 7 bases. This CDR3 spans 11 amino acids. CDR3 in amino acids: CASSYWGGYTF. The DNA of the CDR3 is TGTGCCAGCAGTTACTGGGGTGGCTACACCTTC.

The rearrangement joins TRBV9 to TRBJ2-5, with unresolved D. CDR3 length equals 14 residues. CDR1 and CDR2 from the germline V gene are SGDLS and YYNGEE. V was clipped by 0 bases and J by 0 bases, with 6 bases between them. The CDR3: CASSVGSYQETQYF. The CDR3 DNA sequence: TGTGCCAGCAGCGTAGGGTCGTACCAAGAGACCCAGTACTTC. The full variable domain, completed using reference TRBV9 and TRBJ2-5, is DSGVTQTPKHLITATGQRVTLRCSPRSGDLSVYWYQQSLDQGLQFLIQYYNGEERAKGNILERFSAQQFPDLHSELNLSSLELGDSALYFCASSVGSYQETQYFGPGTRLLVL.

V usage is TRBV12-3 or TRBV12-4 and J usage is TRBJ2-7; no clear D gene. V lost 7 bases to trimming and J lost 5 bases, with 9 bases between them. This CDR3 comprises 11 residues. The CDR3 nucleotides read TGTGCCAGCACCATGACAAACGAGCAGTACTTC. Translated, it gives CASTMTNEQYF.